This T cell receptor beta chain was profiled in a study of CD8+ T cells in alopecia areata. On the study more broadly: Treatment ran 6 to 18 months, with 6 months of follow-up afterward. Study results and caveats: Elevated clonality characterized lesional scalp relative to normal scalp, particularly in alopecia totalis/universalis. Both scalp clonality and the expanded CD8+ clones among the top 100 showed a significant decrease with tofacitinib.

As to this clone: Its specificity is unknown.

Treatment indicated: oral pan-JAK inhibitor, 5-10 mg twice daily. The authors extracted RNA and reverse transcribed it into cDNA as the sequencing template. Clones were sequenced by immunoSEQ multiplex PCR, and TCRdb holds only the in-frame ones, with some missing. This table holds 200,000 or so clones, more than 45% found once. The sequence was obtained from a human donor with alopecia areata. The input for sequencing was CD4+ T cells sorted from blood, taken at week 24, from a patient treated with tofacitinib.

The CDR3 reads CASSPRFQETQYF. The CDR3 DNA reads TGTGCCAGCTCACCACGTTTCCAAGAGACCCAGTACTTC. The rearrangement links TRBV18 to TRBJ2-5; D gene uncertain. CDR1 KGHSH and CDR2 LQKENI come from the germline V gene. Between the trimmed V and J ends, which lost 1 base and 1 base, there was a span of 4 bases. The CDR3 loop spans 13 amino acids.